The 7 T cell receptor beta chains given below trace back to one sample, sequenced in a study of shared clonotypes between healthy human individuals. Repertoires were generated with immunoSEQ multiplex PCR, while TCRdb's copy carries only in-frame clones and drops some. Altogether roughly 2.5 million clones are present, more than 80% being singletons, with the ten largest covering roughly 0.14%. Sequenced material: naive CD4+ T cells sorted from blood. Subset of the sample: CD45RA+ positively selected. These receptors were taken from a man younger than 35 in good health.

The gene calls are TRBV5-6 and TRBJ2-7; either TRBD1 or TRBD2 may fit D (6 bases each). V lost 1 base, J lost 2 bases, and 22 bases lay in between. The germline V gene has CDR1 SGHDT and CDR2 YYEEEE. This CDR3 region has 18 residues. CDR3 protein: CASSLLGVGGHDPYEQYF. The CDR3 DNA sequence: TGTGCCAGCAGCTTGCTGGGCGTGGGGGGCCACGACCCCTACGAGCAGTACTTC.

This clone was seen just once. This chain connects TRBV14 to TRBJ1-4, with TRBD1 as a possible D gene (5 bases). Trimming left V 4 bases short and J 3 bases short, with 12 bases between. The germline CDR1 and CDR2 sequences are SGHDN and FVKESK. The CDR3 contains 15 residues. CDR3 DNA: TGTGCCAGCAGCCTCGTGAGGGGTGCTAATGAAAAACTGTTTTTT. Protein product: CASSLVRGANEKLFF.

The rearrangement links TRBV19 to TRBJ2-1, with D perhaps being TRBD1 or TRBD2 (5 bases each). Trimming shortened V by 4 bases and J by 0 bases, and 22 bases separated the two germline ends. The germline V gene has CDR1 LNHDA and CDR2 SQIVND (reference sequence). The CDR3 is 19 residues long. CDR3 loop: CASSSRGAGPFSSYNEQFF. The CDR3 DNA reads as TGTGCCAGTAGTAGCAGAGGGGCGGGCCCTTTTAGCTCCTACAATGAGCAGTTCTTC. The variable domain in full, completed from reference TRBV19 and TRBJ2-1, reads DGGITQSPKYLFRKEGQNVTLSCEQNLNHDAMYWYRQDPGQGLRLIYYSQIVNDFQKGDIAEGYSVSREKKESFPLTVTSAQKNPTAFYLCASSSRGAGPFSSYNEQFFGPGTRLTVL.

The chain is built from TRBV21-1 and TRBJ2-5; the DNA was not used to check the table's D call, TRBD2. TRBV21-1 is tagged as a pseudogene. CDR3 length equals 20 residues. Written as DNA, the CDR3 is TGTGCCAGCATGGCTGTAACCGAAAATTTTGGCGGGAGGTATCAGGAGACCCAGTACTTC. Protein product: CASMAVTENFGGRYQETQYF.

This clone was counted a single time. V usage is TRBV7-2 and J usage is TRBJ1-6, with a tentative D call TRBD1 (6 bases). Trimming pared 5 bases from V and 7 bases from J, leaving 15 bases between. There are 15 residues in the CDR3. CDR1 is SGHTA and CDR2 is FQGNSA in the germline V gene. The CDR3 nucleotides are TGTGCCAGCAGCCTTACCATGGACAGAAATTCACCCCTCCACTTT. It translates to CASSLTMDRNSPLHF.

The gene calls are TRBV10-3 and TRBJ2-7, with unresolved D. Trimming stripped 0 bases from V and 0 bases from J, with 9 bases between. This CDR3 comprises 15 residues. In germline, CDR1 is ENHRY, CDR2 SYGVKD. In DNA, the CDR3 is TGTGCCATCAGTGAGTCTATCCTGCTCTCCTACGAGCAGTACTTC. Its translation: CAISESILLSYEQYF.

V and J are TRBV5-8 and TRBJ2-5; TRBD2 matches at 11 bases. Germline CDR1 and CDR2: SGHTS and YDEGEE. With 2 bases clipped from V and 2 bases from J, the junction kept 5 bases outside the gene matches. This CDR3 spans 16 amino acids. This chain's CDR3 is CASSLGLAGGQETQYF. The CDR3 region has the DNA TGTGCCAGCAGCTTAGGGCTAGCGGGGGGACAAGAGACCCAGTACTTC.